The T cell receptor beta chain under discussion was sequenced for a study of patients and donors after allogeneic stem cell transplantation. V gave up 4 bases and J gave up 7 bases, with 11 bases separating them. The CDR3 consists of 14 residues. Germline V gene sequence: CDR1 LGHDT, CDR2 YNNKEL (reference sequence). This clonotype showed up just a few times. TCRdb re-called the RT-PCR reads through MiXCR, storing one row per CDR3 protein. The sample lists about a million distinct CDR3 sequences; over 15% were seen once. Sequenced material: blood, either unsorted or a sorted T cell fraction (not recorded which). The TCR comes from a human donor who was either an allogeneic HSCT recipient or a stem cell or donor lymphocyte infusion donor (not recorded which). It is not recorded whose cells these are; they may come from a transplant donor. This chain uses TRBV3-1 with TRBJ1-6; D gene uncertain. CDR3 sequence: CASSPRHGNSPLHF. The CDR3 DNA sequence: TGTGCCAGCAGCCCTCGACATGGGAATTCACCCCTCCACTTT.